The rows below give T cell receptor beta chains drawn from one sample of a study of cytomegalovirus exposure and HLA in healthy donors. Sequenced by immunoSEQ multiplex PCR; TCRdb stores in-frame clones only, minus some. The sample table includes over 100,000 clones. Sequenced input: PBMCs. The receptor set was obtained from a man aged 25-45 years in good health and CMV-seronegative. Both conserved end residues are part of each CDR3. Fields, in order: CDR3 length, V gene, D gene, J gene, CDR3 protein, CDR3 DNA. D genes are given only for firm matches.

cdr3_length: 13; v_call: TRBV7-2; d_call: .; j_call: TRBJ1-1; cdr3_aa: CASSKRQQTEAFF; cdr3_nt: TGTGCCAGCAGCAAACGACAGCAAACTGAAGCTTTCTTT
cdr3_length: 15; v_call: TRBV6-4; d_call: TRBD2; j_call: TRBJ2-3; cdr3_aa: CASSLLAGGTDTQYF; cdr3_nt: TGTGCCAGCAGTCTCCTAGCGGGGGGCACAGATACGCAGTATTTT
cdr3_length: 16; v_call: TRBV27; d_call: TRBD1; j_call: TRBJ2-1; cdr3_aa: CASTLYGTGDWNEQFF; cdr3_nt: TGTGCCAGCACCCTATACGGGACAGGCGACTGGAATGAGCAGTTCTTC
cdr3_length: 14; v_call: TRBV29-1; d_call: .; j_call: TRBJ2-3; cdr3_aa: CSVGRDQGFNTQYF; cdr3_nt: TGCAGCGTTGGCCGGGATCAAGGGTTTAATACGCAGTATTTT
cdr3_length: 14; v_call: TRBV28; d_call: .; j_call: TRBJ2-7; cdr3_aa: CASRGPDTLHEQYF; cdr3_nt: TGTGCCAGCAGGGGTCCGGACACCCTCCACGAGCAGTACTTC
cdr3_length: 15; v_call: TRBV10-3; d_call: TRBD1; j_call: TRBJ2-5; cdr3_aa: CAISATDRVPKTQYF; cdr3_nt: TGTGCCATCAGCGCGACGGACAGGGTCCCAAAGACCCAGTACTTC
cdr3_length: 12; v_call: TRBV6-5; d_call: .; j_call: TRBJ1-2; cdr3_aa: CASSYSQGGYTF; cdr3_nt: TGTGCCAGCAGTTACTCGCAGGGCGGCTACACCTTC
cdr3_length: 14; v_call: TRBV5-1; d_call: .; j_call: TRBJ2-5; cdr3_aa: CASSLVGGQETQYF; cdr3_nt: TGCGCCAGCAGCTTGGTGGGGGGACAAGAGACCCAGTACTTC
cdr3_length: 12; v_call: TRBV6-1; d_call: .; j_call: TRBJ1-6; cdr3_aa: CASSDRRVPLHF; cdr3_nt: TGTGCCAGCAGTGATAGGCGGGTACCCCTCCACTTT
cdr3_length: 20; v_call: TRBV15; d_call: TRBD2; j_call: TRBJ2-7; cdr3_aa: CATSRVAGGPSTSSTFEQYF; cdr3_nt: TGTGCCACCAGCAGGGTAGCGGGAGGGCCCAGCACCTCCTCTACGTTTGAGCAGTACTTC
cdr3_length: 10; v_call: TRBV20-1; d_call: TRBD1; j_call: TRBJ2-7; cdr3_aa: CSAGRQGAVF; cdr3_nt: TGCAGTGCTGGGCGACAGGGGGCGGTATTC
cdr3_length: 13; v_call: TRBV6-6; d_call: .; j_call: TRBJ1-5; cdr3_aa: CASKQGLEQPQHF; cdr3_nt: TGTGCCAGCAAGCAGGGGCTAGAACAGCCCCAGCATTTT
cdr3_length: 16; v_call: TRBV5-6; d_call: .; j_call: TRBJ1-1; cdr3_aa: CASSLVSGGQFTEAFF; cdr3_nt: TGTGCCAGCAGCTTGGTATCGGGGGGGCAGTTCACTGAAGCTTTCTTT
cdr3_length: 18; v_call: TRBV5-1; d_call: TRBD1; j_call: TRBJ2-2; cdr3_aa: CASGRMTGGEGYAGELFF; cdr3_nt: TGCGCCAGCGGCCGGATGACAGGGGGCGAAGGGTACGCCGGGGAGCTGTTTTTT
cdr3_length: 16; v_call: TRBV11-2; d_call: TRBD1; j_call: TRBJ1-2; cdr3_aa: CASSQTGTDLTYGYTF; cdr3_nt: TGTGCCAGCAGCCAAACCGGGACAGACTTGACCTATGGCTACACCTTC
cdr3_length: 14; v_call: TRBV5-1; d_call: TRBD2; j_call: TRBJ2-3; cdr3_aa: CASSRLAATDTQYF; cdr3_nt: TGCGCCAGCAGCCGACTAGCGGCTACAGATACGCAGTATTTT
cdr3_length: 16; v_call: TRBV11-2; d_call: TRBD2; j_call: TRBJ2-1; cdr3_aa: CASSLGIAGGYNEQFF; cdr3_nt: TGTGCCAGCAGCTTAGGGATAGCGGGGGGGTACAATGAGCAGTTCTTC
cdr3_length: 15; v_call: TRBV5-5; d_call: TRBD1; j_call: TRBJ2-2; cdr3_aa: CASSPQGRISGELFF; cdr3_nt: TGTGCCAGCAGCCCACAGGGGCGTATTTCCGGGGAGCTGTTTTTT
cdr3_length: 16; v_call: TRBV27; d_call: .; j_call: TRBJ1-5; cdr3_aa: CASSLRRDYSNQPQHF; cdr3_nt: TGTGCCAGCAGTTTAAGACGCGACTATAGCAATCAGCCCCAGCATTTT
cdr3_length: 15; v_call: TRBV18; d_call: .; j_call: TRBJ2-3; cdr3_aa: CASSPDSTSTDTQYF; cdr3_nt: TGTGCCAGCTCACCGGACAGTACGAGCACAGATACGCAGTATTTT
cdr3_length: 13; v_call: TRBV6-5; d_call: .; j_call: TRBJ2-1; cdr3_aa: CATRLDSYNEQFF; cdr3_nt: TGTGCCACCCGACTCGACAGTTACAATGAGCAGTTCTTC
cdr3_length: 17; v_call: TRBV19; d_call: .; j_call: TRBJ1-5; cdr3_aa: CASSSGTVEGGNQPQHF; cdr3_nt: TGTGCCAGTAGTAGTGGGACTGTCGAAGGGGGCAATCAGCCCCAGCATTTT
cdr3_length: 16; v_call: TRBV27; d_call: TRBD2; j_call: TRBJ2-1; cdr3_aa: CASSNSSSGEGYEQFF; cdr3_nt: TGTGCCAGCAGTAACTCCTCCAGCGGGGAGGGCTATGAGCAGTTCTTC
cdr3_length: 17; v_call: TRBV27; d_call: .; j_call: TRBJ1-4; cdr3_aa: CASRPGQSGISNEKLFF; cdr3_nt: TGTGCCAGCAGACCTGGACAGTCTGGGATTAGTAATGAAAAACTGTTTTTT
cdr3_length: 15; v_call: TRBV7-9; d_call: .; j_call: TRBJ1-1; cdr3_aa: CASSLVTGGSTEAFF; cdr3_nt: TGTGCCAGCAGCTTAGTTACGGGGGGATCCACTGAAGCTTTCTTT
cdr3_length: 17; v_call: TRBV5-1; d_call: .; j_call: TRBJ1-2; cdr3_aa: CASSWGGATEPNYGYTF; cdr3_nt: TGCGCCAGCAGCTGGGGGGGTGCGACTGAACCTAACTATGGCTACACCTTC
cdr3_length: 16; v_call: TRBV5-1; d_call: TRBD2; j_call: TRBJ2-2; cdr3_aa: CASSDPRAGGGGELFF; cdr3_nt: TGCGCCAGCAGCGACCCCAGAGCGGGGGGAGGCGGGGAGCTGTTTTTT
cdr3_length: 13; v_call: TRBV6-5; d_call: .; j_call: TRBJ1-1; cdr3_aa: CASRFTGMGEAFF; cdr3_nt: TGTGCCAGCAGATTTACAGGGATGGGTGAAGCTTTCTTT
cdr3_length: 18; v_call: TRBV11-2; d_call: .; j_call: TRBJ1-1; cdr3_aa: CASSYQPPGAGMNTEAFF; cdr3_nt: TGTGCCAGCAGCTATCAGCCCCCAGGGGCAGGGATGAACACTGAAGCTTTCTTT
cdr3_length: 14; v_call: TRBV6-5; d_call: .; j_call: TRBJ1-1; cdr3_aa: CTSSYSSGYTEAFF; cdr3_nt: TGTACCAGCAGTTACTCGAGCGGTTACACTGAAGCTTTCTTT
cdr3_length: 14; v_call: TRBV5-1; d_call: TRBD2; j_call: TRBJ2-1; cdr3_aa: CASSLDRTRNEQFF; cdr3_nt: TGCGCCAGCAGCTTGGATAGGACTAGGAATGAGCAGTTCTTC
cdr3_length: 15; v_call: TRBV5-1; d_call: .; j_call: TRBJ2-2; cdr3_aa: CASRGWGVDNGELFF; cdr3_nt: TGCGCCAGCAGAGGATGGGGCGTCGATAACGGGGAGCTGTTTTTT
cdr3_length: 14; v_call: TRBV6-4; d_call: TRBD1; j_call: TRBJ2-1; cdr3_aa: CASSSGTGVNEQFF; cdr3_nt: TGTGCCAGCAGCTCCGGGACAGGGGTCAATGAGCAGTTCTTC
cdr3_length: 17; v_call: TRBV16; d_call: .; j_call: TRBJ1-4; cdr3_aa: CASSQSRPSATNEKLFF; cdr3_nt: TGTGCCAGCAGCCAATCCAGGCCGTCTGCAACTAATGAAAAACTGTTTTTT
cdr3_length: 13; v_call: TRBV6-4; d_call: .; j_call: TRBJ2-2; cdr3_aa: CANSGQSTGELFF; cdr3_nt: TGTGCCAACAGTGGACAGTCCACCGGGGAGCTGTTTTTT
cdr3_length: 16; v_call: TRBV15; d_call: TRBD1; j_call: TRBJ1-5; cdr3_aa: CATSRDQGQGHQPQHF; cdr3_nt: TGTGCCACCAGCAGAGATCAGGGACAGGGGCATCAGCCCCAGCATTTT
cdr3_length: 14; v_call: TRBV18; d_call: .; j_call: TRBJ1-3; cdr3_aa: CASSPAGAGNTIYF; cdr3_nt: TGTGCCAGCTCACCAGCAGGCGCGGGAAACACCATATATTTT
cdr3_length: 15; v_call: TRBV19; d_call: .; j_call: TRBJ1-5; cdr3_aa: CASRIAGLGNQPQHF; cdr3_nt: TGTGCCAGTAGAATTGCGGGGCTCGGGAATCAGCCCCAGCATTTT
cdr3_length: 13; v_call: TRBV2; d_call: TRBD1; j_call: TRBJ1-1; cdr3_aa: CASTLDRGSEAFF; cdr3_nt: TGTGCCAGCACTTTGGACAGGGGGTCTGAAGCTTTCTTT
cdr3_length: 13; v_call: TRBV6-5; d_call: .; j_call: TRBJ1-1; cdr3_aa: CASSYRGNTEAFF; cdr3_nt: TGTGCCAGCAGTTACCGGGGGAACACTGAAGCTTTCTTT
cdr3_length: 14; v_call: TRBV6-1; d_call: .; j_call: TRBJ1-2; cdr3_aa: CATQPGGTNYGYTF; cdr3_nt: TGTGCCACCCAGCCGGGGGGGACGAATTATGGCTACACCTTC
cdr3_length: 17; v_call: TRBV19; d_call: .; j_call: TRBJ1-5; cdr3_aa: CASSIDQEGHSNQPQHF; cdr3_nt: TGTGCCAGTAGTATAGATCAAGAGGGCCATAGCAATCAGCCCCAGCATTTT
cdr3_length: 17; v_call: TRBV7-2; d_call: TRBD2; j_call: TRBJ2-2; cdr3_aa: CASRLVSGGGNTGELFF; cdr3_nt: TGTGCCAGCAGATTAGTTAGCGGGGGAGGGAACACCGGGGAGCTGTTTTTT
cdr3_length: 16; v_call: TRBV19; d_call: .; j_call: TRBJ1-2; cdr3_aa: CASSIHQGLPNYGYTF; cdr3_nt: TGTGCCAGTAGTATTCACCAGGGGTTGCCTAACTATGGCTACACCTTC
cdr3_length: 15; v_call: TRBV6-6; d_call: .; j_call: TRBJ2-1; cdr3_aa: CASTTIGGSYNEQFF; cdr3_nt: TGTGCCAGCACTACCATCGGGGGATCCTACAATGAGCAGTTCTTC
cdr3_length: 18; v_call: TRBV27; d_call: TRBD1; j_call: TRBJ1-1; cdr3_aa: CASSLSRDRGVTNTEAFF; cdr3_nt: TGTGCCAGCAGTTTATCACGGGACAGGGGGGTTACAAACACTGAAGCTTTCTTT
cdr3_length: 16; v_call: TRBV21-1; d_call: .; j_call: TRBJ1-2; cdr3_aa: CASSTRPGQVNYGYTF; cdr3_nt: TGTGCCAGCAGCACCAGACCGGGACAGGTTAACTATGGCTACACCTTC
cdr3_length: 15; v_call: TRBV7-3; d_call: TRBD1; j_call: TRBJ1-1; cdr3_aa: CASSFYGDSGTEAFF; cdr3_nt: TGTGCCAGCAGCTTTTACGGGGACAGCGGCACTGAAGCTTTCTTT
cdr3_length: 12; v_call: TRBV29-1; d_call: .; j_call: TRBJ2-5; cdr3_aa: CSAERASETQYF; cdr3_nt: TGCAGCGCCGAGAGAGCGTCCGAGACCCAGTACTTC
cdr3_length: 18; v_call: TRBV7-2; d_call: TRBD1; j_call: TRBJ1-2; cdr3_aa: CASSLFVPGTAFPYGYTF; cdr3_nt: TGTGCCAGCAGCTTATTCGTACCGGGGACAGCGTTCCCCTATGGCTACACCTTC
cdr3_length: 15; v_call: TRBV5-6; d_call: TRBD1; j_call: TRBJ1-1; cdr3_aa: CASSTSTGVVTEAFF; cdr3_nt: TGTGCCAGCAGCACTTCAACAGGGGTGGTCACTGAAGCTTTCTTT
cdr3_length: 16; v_call: TRBV18; d_call: TRBD1; j_call: TRBJ1-5; cdr3_aa: CASSKQGALSNQPQHF; cdr3_nt: TGTGCCAGCTCAAAACAGGGGGCTCTGAGCAATCAGCCCCAGCATTTT
cdr3_length: 15; v_call: TRBV5-4; d_call: TRBD1; j_call: TRBJ2-2; cdr3_aa: CASSSRGPEGGELFF; cdr3_nt: TGTGCCAGCAGCTCCAGGGGGCCGGAGGGCGGGGAGCTGTTTTTT
cdr3_length: 15; v_call: TRBV28; d_call: TRBD1; j_call: TRBJ1-5; cdr3_aa: CASTITTGPNQPQHF; cdr3_nt: TGTGCCAGCACCATAACGACAGGGCCAAATCAGCCCCAGCATTTT
cdr3_length: 15; v_call: TRBV19; d_call: TRBD1; j_call: TRBJ2-7; cdr3_aa: CASSPRTGIGYEQYF; cdr3_nt: TGTGCCAGTAGTCCGCGGACAGGGATTGGCTACGAGCAGTACTTC
cdr3_length: 16; v_call: TRBV11-2; d_call: .; j_call: TRBJ2-2; cdr3_aa: CASSRPRGANTGELFF; cdr3_nt: TGTGCCAGCAGCCGTCCCAGGGGTGCGAACACCGGGGAGCTGTTTTTT
cdr3_length: 14; v_call: TRBV7-9; d_call: .; j_call: TRBJ1-1; cdr3_aa: CASSRGEAGTEAFF; cdr3_nt: TGTGCCAGCAGCCGCGGGGAAGCCGGCACTGAAGCTTTCTTT
cdr3_length: 16; v_call: TRBV18; d_call: TRBD1; j_call: TRBJ1-1; cdr3_aa: CASSQNRQGADTEAFF; cdr3_nt: TGTGCCAGCTCACAAAATAGACAGGGGGCCGACACTGAAGCTTTCTTT
cdr3_length: 14; v_call: TRBV5-1; d_call: TRBD2; j_call: TRBJ2-7; cdr3_aa: CASSWGGGSYEQYF; cdr3_nt: TGCGCCAGCAGCTGGGGGGGAGGCTCCTACGAGCAGTACTTC
cdr3_length: 15; v_call: TRBV4-2; d_call: TRBD1; j_call: TRBJ1-5; cdr3_aa: CASSQGQGVNQPQHF; cdr3_nt: TGTGCCAGCAGCCAAGGACAGGGGGTCAATCAGCCCCAGCATTTT